Presented here are 12 T cell receptor beta chains from one specimen sequenced in a study of cytomegalovirus exposure and HLA in healthy donors. The assay was immunoSEQ multiplex PCR, and TCRdb's table has in-frame clones only and misses some. The sample records 150,000 or so clones, around 89% being singletons. The material sequenced was PBMCs. Receptors originate from a woman in her thirties in good health and CMV-seropositive.

The chain employs TRBV18 and TRBJ1-1; perhaps TRBD1 as D (6 bases). This CDR3 has 14 residues. Germline CDR1 KGHSH, CDR2 LQKENI. V lost 1 base and J 1 base, leaving 7 bases between the germline ends. CDR3 coding DNA: TGTGCCAGCTCACCACAGGGGGAGAACACTGAAGCTTTCTTT. Translated: CASSPQGENTEAFF.

The chain is built from TRBV7-6 and TRBJ2-5, with D possibly matching TRBD1 (6 bases). Trimming removed 1 base at V and 4 bases at J, with 10 bases between. The CDR3 length is 14 residues. CDR1 and CDR2 from the germline V gene are SGHVS and FNYEAQ. The CDR3 sequence: CASSLGGQRETQYF. CDR3 sequence (DNA): TGTGCCAGCAGCTTAGGAGGACAGCGAGAGACCCAGTACTTC.

The chain is built from TRBV4-2 and TRBJ2-1; TRBD2 agrees at 12 bases. Looked up from germline, CDR1 is LGHNA and CDR2 is YNFKEQ. This CDR3 is built from 18 residues. With 1 base clipped from V and 8 bases from J, the junction kept 12 bases outside the gene matches. DNA for the CDR3: TGTGCCAGCAGCCAAGGCAACCTAGCGGGGGGGTTGACGGATGAGCAGTTCTTC. Its translation is CASSQGNLAGGLTDEQFF.

The CDR3 sequence: CASSFVLRECTEAFF. Here the CDR3 DNA reads TGTGCCAGCAGCTTTGTTCTAAGGGAGTGCACTGAAGCTTTCTTT. The chain uses TRBV12-1 and TRBJ1-1. TRBV12-1 is described as a pseudogene. This CDR3 has 15 amino acids.

The rearrangement uses TRBV27 and TRBJ1-1; 8 positions agree with TRBD1. CDR1 is MNHEY and CDR2 is SMNVEV in the germline V gene (reference sequence). This CDR3 has 14 residues. With V trimmed by 6 bases and J by 2 bases, 5 bases remained unmatched. CDR3 nucleotide sequence: TGTGCCAGCAGACTCGGACAGGGCAACACTGAAGCTTTCTTT. Residues: CASRLGQGNTEAFF.

The chain employs TRBV2 and TRBJ1-2, with D unresolved. The germline CDR1 and CDR2 sequences are SNHLY and FYNNEI. The CDR3 totals 11 residues. Trimming stripped 6 bases from V and 7 bases from J, with 9 bases between. Written as DNA, the CDR3 is TGTGCCAGCAGGTTGGGGAGTGGCTACACCTTC. Encoded protein: CASRLGSGYTF. Using reference TRBV2 and TRBJ1-2 for the parts outside the CDR3, the full variable domain is EPEVTQTPSHQVTQMGQEVILRCVPISNHLYFYWYRQILGQKVEFLVSFYNNEISEKSEIFDDQFSVERPDGSNFTLKIRSTKLEDSAMYFCASRLGSGYTFGSGTRLTVV.

V usage is TRBV5-1 and J usage is TRBJ2-7, with 7 bases identical to TRBD2. Germline CDR1 SGHRS, CDR2 YFSETQ. The CDR3 extends over 15 amino acids. Germline trimming cut 4 bases from V and 5 bases from J; bases unmatched to any gene: 12. The CDR3 DNA sequence: TGCGCCAGCAGCGAGGGCGGGAGTGAGTTGGACGAGCAGTACTTC. It yields the protein CASSEGGSELDEQYF. The full variable domain, with the rest looked up from reference TRBV5-1 and TRBJ2-7, is KAGVTQTPRYLIKTRGQQVTLSCSPISGHRSVSWYQQTPGQGLQFLFEYFSETQRNKGNFPGRFSGRQFSNSRSEMNVSTLELGDSALYLCASSEGGSELDEQYFGPGTRLTVT.

This clone was observed a single time. The rearrangement uses TRBV10-3 and TRBJ2-7; 16 bases align to TRBD2. The CDR3 loop spans 17 amino acids. Germline CDR1 reads ENHRY; CDR2 reads SYGVKD. Losses at the gene ends were 10 bases for V and 4 bases for J; bases not matched to a gene: 13. The chain's CDR3 is CATNNQGTSGRGYEQYF. DNA for the CDR3: TGTGCCACAAACAACCAAGGGACTAGCGGGAGGGGGTACGAGCAGTACTTC.

This chain links TRBV7-8 with TRBJ2-6; a weak D match, TRBD2 (6 bases). Per germline, CDR1 SGHVS and CDR2 FQNEAQ. The CDR3 sequence is 14 residues long. Trimming stripped 4 bases from V and 4 bases from J, with 8 bases between. As DNA, the CDR3 is TGTGCCAGCAGCTCCCGGGGGGGGGCCAACGTCCTGACTTTC. Its protein is CASSSRGGANVLTF.

This clone was seen just once. The chain couples TRBV7-9 to TRBJ2-7, with TRBD2 matching 10 bases. The germline gives CDR1 SEHNR, CDR2 FQNEAQ (reference sequence). CDR3 length equals 14 residues. With 5 bases clipped from V and 3 bases from J, the junction kept 4 bases outside the gene matches. CDR3 bases: TGTGCCAGCAGCAGTAGCGGGGGGTTCTACGAGCAGTACTTC. It is translated as CASSSSGGFYEQYF. The full variable domain, completed using reference TRBV7-9 and TRBJ2-7, is DTGVSQNPRHKITKRGQNVTFRCDPISEHNRLYWYRQTLGQGPEFLTYFQNEAQLEKSRLLSDRFSAERPKGSFSTLEIQRTEQGDSAMYLCASSSSGGFYEQYFGPGTRLTVT.

The chain uses TRBV6-1 and TRBJ1-1; 7 bases line up with TRBD1. V gave up 8 bases and J gave up 1 base; unmatched junction bases: 7. Per germline, CDR1 MNHNS and CDR2 SASEGT. This CDR3 is 14 amino acids long. The CDR3 sequence is CASLTRQGNTEAFF. CDR3 DNA sequence: TGTGCCAGCTTGACACGACAGGGGAACACTGAAGCTTTCTTT.

The chain carries TRBV20-1 and TRBJ2-5; no reliable D call. In germline, CDR1 is DFQATT, CDR2 SNEGSKA (reference sequence). V was clipped by 4 bases and J by 4 bases, with 4 bases between them. The CDR3 contains 10 residues. CDR3 sequence reads: CSANLETQYF. As DNA, the CDR3 is TGCAGTGCTAATCTAGAGACCCAGTACTTC.